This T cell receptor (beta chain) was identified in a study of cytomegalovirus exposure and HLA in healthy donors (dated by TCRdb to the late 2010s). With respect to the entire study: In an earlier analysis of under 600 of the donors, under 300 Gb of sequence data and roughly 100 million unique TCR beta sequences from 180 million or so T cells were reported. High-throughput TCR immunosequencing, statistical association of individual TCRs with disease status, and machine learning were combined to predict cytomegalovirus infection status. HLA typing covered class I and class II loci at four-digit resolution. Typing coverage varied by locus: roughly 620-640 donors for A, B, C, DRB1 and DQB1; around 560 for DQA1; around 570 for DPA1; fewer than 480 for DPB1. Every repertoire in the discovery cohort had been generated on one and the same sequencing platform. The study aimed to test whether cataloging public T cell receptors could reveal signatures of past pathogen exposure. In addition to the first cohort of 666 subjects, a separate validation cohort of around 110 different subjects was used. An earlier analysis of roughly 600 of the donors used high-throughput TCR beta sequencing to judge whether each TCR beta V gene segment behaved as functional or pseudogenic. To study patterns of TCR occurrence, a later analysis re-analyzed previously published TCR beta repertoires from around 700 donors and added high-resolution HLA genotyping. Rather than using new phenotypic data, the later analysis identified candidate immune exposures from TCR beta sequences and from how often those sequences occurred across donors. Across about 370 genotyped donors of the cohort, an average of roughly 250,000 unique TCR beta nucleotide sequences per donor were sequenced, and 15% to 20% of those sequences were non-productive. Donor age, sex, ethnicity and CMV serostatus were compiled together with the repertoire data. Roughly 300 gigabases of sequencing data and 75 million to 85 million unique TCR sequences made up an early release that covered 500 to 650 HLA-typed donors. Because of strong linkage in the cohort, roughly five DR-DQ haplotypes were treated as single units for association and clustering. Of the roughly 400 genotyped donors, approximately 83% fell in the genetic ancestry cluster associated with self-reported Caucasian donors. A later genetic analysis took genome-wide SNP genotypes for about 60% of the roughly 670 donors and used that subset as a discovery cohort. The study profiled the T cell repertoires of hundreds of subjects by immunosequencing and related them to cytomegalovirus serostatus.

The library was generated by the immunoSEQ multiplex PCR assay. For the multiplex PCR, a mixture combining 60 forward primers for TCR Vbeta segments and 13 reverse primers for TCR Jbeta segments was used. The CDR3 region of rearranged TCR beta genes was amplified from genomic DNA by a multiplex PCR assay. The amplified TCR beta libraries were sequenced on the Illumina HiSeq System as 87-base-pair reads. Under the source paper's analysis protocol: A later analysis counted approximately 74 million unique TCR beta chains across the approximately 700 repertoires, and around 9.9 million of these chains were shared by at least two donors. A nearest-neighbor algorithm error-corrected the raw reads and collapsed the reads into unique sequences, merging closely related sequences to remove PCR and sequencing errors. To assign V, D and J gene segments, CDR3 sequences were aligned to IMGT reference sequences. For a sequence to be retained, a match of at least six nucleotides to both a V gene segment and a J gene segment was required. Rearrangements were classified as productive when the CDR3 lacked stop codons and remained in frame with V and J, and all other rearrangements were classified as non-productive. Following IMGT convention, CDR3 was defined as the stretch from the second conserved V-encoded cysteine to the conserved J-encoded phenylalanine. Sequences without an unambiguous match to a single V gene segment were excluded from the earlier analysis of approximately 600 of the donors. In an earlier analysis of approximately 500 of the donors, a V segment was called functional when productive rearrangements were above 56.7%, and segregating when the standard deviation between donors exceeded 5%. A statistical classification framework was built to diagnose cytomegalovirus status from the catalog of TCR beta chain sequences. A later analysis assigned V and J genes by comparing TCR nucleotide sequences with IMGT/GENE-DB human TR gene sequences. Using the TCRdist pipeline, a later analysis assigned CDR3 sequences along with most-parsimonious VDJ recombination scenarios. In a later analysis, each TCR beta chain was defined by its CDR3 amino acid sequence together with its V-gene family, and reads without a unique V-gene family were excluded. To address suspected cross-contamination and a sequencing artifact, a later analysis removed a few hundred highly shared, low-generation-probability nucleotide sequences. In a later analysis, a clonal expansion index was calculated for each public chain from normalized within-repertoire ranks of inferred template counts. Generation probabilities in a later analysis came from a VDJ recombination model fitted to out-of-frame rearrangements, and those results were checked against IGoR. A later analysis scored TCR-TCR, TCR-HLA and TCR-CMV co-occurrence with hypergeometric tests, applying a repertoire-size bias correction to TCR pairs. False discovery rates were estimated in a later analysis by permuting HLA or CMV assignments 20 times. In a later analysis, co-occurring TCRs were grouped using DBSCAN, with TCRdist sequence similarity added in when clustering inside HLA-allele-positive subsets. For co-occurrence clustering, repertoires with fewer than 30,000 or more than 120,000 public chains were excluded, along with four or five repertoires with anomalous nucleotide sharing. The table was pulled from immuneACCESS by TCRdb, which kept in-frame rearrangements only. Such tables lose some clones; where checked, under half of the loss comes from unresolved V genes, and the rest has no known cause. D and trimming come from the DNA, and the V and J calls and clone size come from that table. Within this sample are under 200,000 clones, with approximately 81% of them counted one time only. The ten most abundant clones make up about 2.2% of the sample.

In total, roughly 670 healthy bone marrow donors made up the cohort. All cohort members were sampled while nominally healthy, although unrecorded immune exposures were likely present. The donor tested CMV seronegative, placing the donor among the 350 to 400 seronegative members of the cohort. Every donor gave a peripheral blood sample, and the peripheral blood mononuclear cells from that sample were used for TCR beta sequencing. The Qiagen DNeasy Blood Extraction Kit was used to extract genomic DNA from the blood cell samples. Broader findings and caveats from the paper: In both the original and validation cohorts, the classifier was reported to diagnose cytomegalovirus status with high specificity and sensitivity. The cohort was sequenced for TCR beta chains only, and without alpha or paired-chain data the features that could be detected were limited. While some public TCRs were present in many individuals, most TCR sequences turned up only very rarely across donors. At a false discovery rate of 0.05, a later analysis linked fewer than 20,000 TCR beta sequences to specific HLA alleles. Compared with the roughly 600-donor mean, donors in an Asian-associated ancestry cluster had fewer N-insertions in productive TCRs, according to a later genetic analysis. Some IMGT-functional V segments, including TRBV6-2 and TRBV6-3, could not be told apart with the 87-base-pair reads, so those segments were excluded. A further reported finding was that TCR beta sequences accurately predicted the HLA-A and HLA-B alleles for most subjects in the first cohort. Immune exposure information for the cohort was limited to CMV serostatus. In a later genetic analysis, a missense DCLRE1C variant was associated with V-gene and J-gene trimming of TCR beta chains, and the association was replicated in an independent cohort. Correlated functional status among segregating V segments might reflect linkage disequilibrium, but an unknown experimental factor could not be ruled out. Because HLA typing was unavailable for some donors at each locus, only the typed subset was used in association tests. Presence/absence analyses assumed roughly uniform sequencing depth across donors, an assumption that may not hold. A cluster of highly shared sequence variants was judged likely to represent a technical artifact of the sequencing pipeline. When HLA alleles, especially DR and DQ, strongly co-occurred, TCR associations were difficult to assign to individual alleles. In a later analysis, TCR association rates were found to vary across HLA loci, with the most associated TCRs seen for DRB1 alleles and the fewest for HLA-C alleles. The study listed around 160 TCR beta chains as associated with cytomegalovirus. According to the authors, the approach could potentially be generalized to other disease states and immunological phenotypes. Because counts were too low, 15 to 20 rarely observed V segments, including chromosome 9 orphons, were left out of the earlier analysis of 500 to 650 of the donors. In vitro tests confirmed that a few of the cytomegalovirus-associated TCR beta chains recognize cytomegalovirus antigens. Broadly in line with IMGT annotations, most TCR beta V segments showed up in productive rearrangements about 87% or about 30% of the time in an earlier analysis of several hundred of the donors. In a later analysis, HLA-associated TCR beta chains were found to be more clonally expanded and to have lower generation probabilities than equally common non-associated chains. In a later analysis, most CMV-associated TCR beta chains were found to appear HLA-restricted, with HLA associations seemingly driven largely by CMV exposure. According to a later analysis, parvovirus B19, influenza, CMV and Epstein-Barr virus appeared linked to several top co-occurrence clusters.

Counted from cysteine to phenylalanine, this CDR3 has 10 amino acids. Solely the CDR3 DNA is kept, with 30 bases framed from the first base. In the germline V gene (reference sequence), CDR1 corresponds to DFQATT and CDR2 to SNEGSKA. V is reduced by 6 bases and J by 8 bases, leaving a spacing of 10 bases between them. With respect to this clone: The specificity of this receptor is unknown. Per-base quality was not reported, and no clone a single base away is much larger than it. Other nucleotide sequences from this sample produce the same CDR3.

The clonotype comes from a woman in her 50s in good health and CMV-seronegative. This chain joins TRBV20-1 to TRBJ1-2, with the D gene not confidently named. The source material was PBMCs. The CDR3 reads CSARTGGYTF. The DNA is TGCAGTGCCCGGACGGGGGGCTACACCTTC.